Each of the 27 T cell receptor beta chains below was sequenced from the same sample in a study of shared clonotypes between healthy human individuals. TCRdb's table, derived via immunoSEQ multiplex PCR, lists solely in-frame clones and lacks some. Altogether a few hundred thousand clones are present, 75% to 80% being singletons, with the ten largest covering around 12%. Sequenced: PBMCs. The origin of the receptors is a woman in her 40s in good health. Some clones in this sample may be carry-over from other donors' samples.

This clone occurred many times. J is TRBJ1-4 and V is TRBV28, with 8 bases aligning to TRBD1. Trimming took 5 bases from V and 8 from J; bases not matched to a gene: 7. The CDR3 spans 14 residues. Germline V gives CDR1 MDHEN, CDR2 SYDVKM. The CDR3 coding sequence is TGTGCCAGCAGTCATGGGGGACAGGAAGAAAAACTGTTTTTT. This translates into CASSHGGQEEKLFF.

This clone showed up many times. V and J are TRBV28 and TRBJ1-5; D not certain. The CDR3 has 13 amino acids. The V gene lost 5 bases and the J gene lost 6 bases, with 11 bases spanning the gap. CDR1 and CDR2 (germline): MDHEN, SYDVKM. The DNA for the CDR3 is TGTGCCAGCAGTATTCCGACGGCTCAGCCCCAGCATTTT. Protein sequence: CASSIPTAQPQHF.

This chain uses TRBV5-1 with TRBJ1-2, with D unclear. Trimming removed 4 bases at V and 6 bases at J, with 10 bases between. The CDR3 length is 12 residues. Germline CDR1 SGHRS, CDR2 YFSETQ. Here the CDR3 reads CASSPFGHGYTF. The CDR3 DNA reads TGCGCCAGCAGCCCGTTTGGGCATGGCTACACCTTC.

The chain uses TRBV29-1 and TRBJ2-1; 9 positions agree with TRBD2. CDR1 SQVTM and CDR2 ANQGSEA come from the germline V gene. The CDR3 sequence is 14 residues long. Trimming removed 5 bases from V and 8 bases from J; junction bases left unmatched: 10. Here the CDR3 reads CSVRLAGKFDEQFF. Written as DNA, the CDR3 is TGCAGCGTTCGGCTAGCGGGAAAATTCGATGAGCAGTTCTTC.

The rearrangement uses TRBV9 and TRBJ2-7; D is undetermined. Germline CDR1 and CDR2: SGDLS and YYNGEE. V shed 0 bases and J shed 2 bases, with 9 bases lying between them. This CDR3 has 14 amino acids. The chain's CDR3 is CASSVGPGPYEQYF. DNA for the CDR3: TGTGCCAGCAGCGTAGGTCCAGGACCCTACGAGCAGTACTTC.

V is TRBV7-9 and J is TRBJ1-4, with D unresolved. The V end was cut by 3 bases, the J end by 6 bases, with 14 bases between. Germline lookup yields CDR1 SEHNR and CDR2 FQNEAQ (reference sequence). This CDR3 contains 15 residues. CDR3: CASSFFGQADEKLFF. CDR3 sequence (DNA): TGTGCCAGCAGCTTTTTCGGTCAGGCGGATGAAAAACTGTTTTTT. Complete variable domain (other parts from reference TRBV7-9 and TRBJ1-4): DTGVSQNPRHKITKRGQNVTFRCDPISEHNRLYWYRQTLGQGPEFLTYFQNEAQLEKSRLLSDRFSAERPKGSFSTLEIQRTEQGDSAMYLCASSFFGQADEKLFFGSGTQLSVL.

The gene calls are TRBV5-1 and TRBJ2-7; D uncertain. Germline lookup yields CDR1 SGHRS and CDR2 YFSETQ. V lost 0 bases and J 4 bases, leaving 11 bases between the germline ends. CDR3 length: 14 amino acids. CDR3 residues: CASSLVSSSYEQYF. In DNA, the CDR3 is TGCGCCAGCAGCTTGGTTTCGTCATCTTACGAGCAGTACTTC.

The chain combines TRBV19 with TRBJ2-1; perhaps D is TRBD1 or TRBD2 (5 bases each). The germline V and J ends were trimmed by 8 bases and 5 bases, with 16 bases remaining between them. The CDR3 spans 14 residues. CDR1 is LNHDA, CDR2 SQIVND, per germline (reference sequence). CDR3 loop: CASGTAGLNNEQFF. As DNA, the CDR3 is TGTGCCAGTGGGACGGCGGGCCTGAACAATGAGCAGTTCTTC.

A word on this clone: Other DNA sequences in the same sample also yield this CDR3. V is TRBV6-5 and J is TRBJ2-1; D is uncertain. The CDR3 totals 15 residues. The germline V gene encodes CDR1 MNHEY and CDR2 SVGAGI. Trimming shortened V by 6 bases and J by 0 bases, and 12 bases separated the two germline ends. The CDR3 region is CASRPTASSYNEQFF. CDR3 coding DNA: TGTGCCAGCAGGCCGACGGCCTCCTCCTACAATGAGCAGTTCTTC.

This clone has more than one count but fewer than ten. CDR3 amino acids: CASSLEAGHTDTQYF. CDR3 in DNA: TGTGCCAGCAGCTTAGAGGCGGGGCACACAGATACGCAGTATTTT. This sequence joins TRBV7-8 and TRBJ2-3; weak D call: TRBD2 (6 bases). The germline gives CDR1 SGHVS, CDR2 FQNEAQ. V lost 1 base to trimming and J lost 2 bases, with 10 bases between them. This CDR3 is 15 amino acids long.

J is TRBJ2-6 and V is TRBV27; D is unresolved. Germline CDR1 MNHEY, CDR2 SMNVEV (reference sequence). The CDR3 extends over 15 amino acids. The V end was cut by 4 bases, the J end by 2 bases, with 9 bases between. The CDR3 DNA reads TGTGCCAGCAGTTCTTTGGGAACTGGGGCCAACGTCCTGACTTTC. Protein product: CASSSLGTGANVLTF.

The CDR3 DNA is TGTGCCAGCAGCGACAGGGGTCGGTATGGCTACACCTTC. Encoded protein: CASSDRGRYGYTF. V gene TRBV9 combines with J gene TRBJ1-2, with 7 nucleotides matching TRBD1. J lost 5 bases, V lost 3 bases, and 4 bases had no gene match. The CDR3 length is 13 residues. The germline V gene encodes CDR1 SGDLS and CDR2 YYNGEE.

In DNA form, the CDR3 reads TGTGCCAGCAGCTCCCTAGCGGGAGTCCGGGAGACCCAGTACTTC. This translates into CASSSLAGVRETQYF. This chain links TRBV7-2 with TRBJ2-5, with 10 positions matching TRBD2. Germline lookup yields CDR1 SGHTA and CDR2 FQGNSA. V shed 4 bases and J 5 bases; nucleotides not matched to a gene: 7. The CDR3 totals 15 residues. Combining the CDR3 with reference TRBV7-2 and TRBJ2-5 gives the whole variable domain GAGVSQSPSNKVTEKGKDVELRCDPISGHTALYWYRQSLGQGLEFLIYFQGNSAPDKSGLPSDRFSAERTGGSVSTLTIQRTQQEDSAVYLCASSSLAGVRETQYFGPGTRLLVL.

Remarks on this clone: With a far larger clone one base away, a read error is the likely cause. The conserved phenylalanine or tryptophan is not found at the CDR3 terminus, so this likely reflects a read error. The rearrangement uses TRBV5-4 and TRBJ2-3, with 10 positions matching TRBD2. CDR3 length: 16 amino acids. Germline V gives CDR1 SGHNT, CDR2 YYREEE (reference sequence). Germline trimming cut 0 bases from V and 1 base from J; bases unmatched to any gene: 2. The CDR3: CASSLGLAGGTDTQYL. Here the CDR3 DNA reads TGTGCCAGCAGCTTGGGGCTAGCGGGGGGCACAGATACGCAGTATCTT.

The rearrangement uses TRBV18 and TRBJ2-2; D gene unclear. Germline CDR1 reads KGHSH; CDR2 reads LQKENI. The CDR3 has 15 residues. V was shortened by 1 base and J by 3 bases, with 9 bases between the two germline ends. This chain's CDR3 is CASSPLQADTGELFF. The CDR3 region has the DNA TGTGCCAGCTCACCACTTCAGGCGGACACCGGGGAGCTGTTTTTT.

The V and J genes are TRBV6-5 and TRBJ1-5; TRBD1 matches at 9 bases. Trimming took 5 bases from V and 6 from J; bases not matched to a gene: 8. The CDR3 extends over 15 amino acids. Germline V lookup: CDR1 MNHEY, CDR2 SVGAGI. The CDR3 sequence: CASSVGQGKVQPQHF. CDR3 nucleotide sequence: TGTGCCAGCAGTGTCGGACAGGGGAAGGTTCAGCCCCAGCATTTT.

This clone was picked up a small number of times. The chain joins TRBV15 to TRBJ2-5; D is unresolved. The J call could be wrong; TRBJ2-7 is a better fit for the DNA end. The CDR3 runs 14 residues. CDR1 and CDR2 (germline): LNHNV, YYDKDF (reference sequence). The CDR3 bases are TGTGCCACCAGCAGAGTGACGGTTCCCTACGAGCAGTACTTC. Amino acids: CATSRVTVPYEQYF.

This clone was seen more than once but under ten times. The chain has TRBV2 and TRBJ1-3; D is unclear. Germline lookup yields CDR1 SNHLY and CDR2 FYNNEI. With 8 bases removed from V and 1 base from J, the gap between germline ends came to 18 bases. The CDR3 sequence is 16 residues long. The CDR3 spells CASAAPTDKSGNTIYF. Here the CDR3 DNA reads TGTGCCAGCGCAGCCCCAACAGATAAGTCTGGAAACACCATATATTTT.

In its sample, this clone was seen a few times. This sequence joins TRBV2 and TRBJ2-7, with D hard to call. The V and J ends lost 3 bases and 6 bases respectively, with 6 bases between them. This CDR3 has 11 residues. Germline V lookup: CDR1 SNHLY, CDR2 FYNNEI. This CDR3 reads CASSENVEQYF. The CDR3 nucleotides are TGTGCCAGCAGTGAGAACGTCGAGCAGTACTTC.

In its sample, this clone was seen many times. Other nucleotide sequences from this sample produce the same CDR3. Here the CDR3 reads CAWSVQGGAEYGYTF. The CDR3, as DNA: TGTGCCTGGAGTGTACAGGGCGGGGCGGAGTATGGCTACACCTTC. J is TRBJ1-2 and V is TRBV30, with D possibly TRBD1 on 6 matching bases. The CDR3 sequence is 15 residues long. Trimming cost V 0 bases and J 5 bases, with 16 bases left between them. Per the germline V gene, CDR1 is GTSNPN and CDR2 is SVGIG (reference sequence).

The V call is TRBV5-1, the J call TRBJ2-5; TRBD2 agrees at 11 bases. The CDR3 consists of 17 residues. V was clipped by 3 bases and J by 1 base; unmatched bases: 8. Germline V gene sequence: CDR1 SGHRS, CDR2 YFSETQ. The CDR3 nucleotides are TGCGCCAGCAGCTCGGGACTAGCGGCCAGCCTCCAAGAGACCCAGTACTTC. Its protein is CASSSGLAASLQETQYF.

The chain links TRBV20-1 to TRBJ2-1; D unresolved. In germline, CDR1 is DFQATT, CDR2 SNEGSKA (reference sequence). The ends were cut back, 5 bases at V and 5 bases at J, with 4 bases in the middle. CDR3 length: 10 amino acids. CDR3 DNA sequence: TGCAGTGCTGACAACAATGAGCAGTTCTTC. Encoded protein: CSADNNEQFF.

This clone was counted once. This sequence joins TRBV30 and TRBJ2-3; either TRBD1 or TRBD2 may supply D (7 bases each). Germline lookup yields CDR1 GTSNPN and CDR2 SVGIG (reference sequence). Trimming removed 7 bases at V and 4 bases at J, with 18 bases between. The CDR3 contains 14 residues. The CDR3 loop is CASTDRAGADTQYF. The CDR3 DNA reads as TGTGCCTCCACTGACAGGGCGGGGGCAGATACGCAGTATTTT.

This clone has a single count. It differs at one base from a far larger clone, so likely a read error. The genes are TRBV7-2 and TRBJ2-5, with TRBD1 as a possible D gene (5 bases). Germline V CDR1 and CDR2: SGHTA, FQGNSA. CDR3 length: 14 amino acids. For the CDR3, the DNA is TGTGTCAGCAGCTTAGGGCAGGGATTGGAGACCCAGTACTTC. This encodes CVSSLGQGLETQYF.

The V gene is TRBV5-6, the J gene TRBJ1-2; 9 bases line up with TRBD1. This CDR3 is built from 14 residues. The trim removed 3 bases at V and 3 bases at J, leaving 3 bases unmatched. Germline CDR1 SGHDT, CDR2 YYEEEE. The CDR3 coding sequence is TGTGCCAGCAGCTCCCGACAGGGGGACTATGGCTACACCTTC. The encoded protein is CASSSRQGDYGYTF.

The CDR3 spells CASSLEGGPYEQYF. The CDR3, as DNA: TGTGCCAGCAGCTTAGAGGGAGGGCCCTACGAGCAGTACTTC. V usage is TRBV7-2 and J usage is TRBJ2-7; 7 bases map to TRBD2. Germline loops: CDR1 SGHTA, CDR2 FQGNSA. The ends lost 1 base at V and 2 bases at J; junction bases unmatched: 2. The CDR3 is 14 amino acids.

Remarks on this clone: A much larger clone differs from this one at a single base, so this may be a read error. This rearrangement joins TRBV19 to TRBJ2-3; either TRBD1 or TRBD2 may supply D (6 bases each). V was pared by 1 base and J by 5 bases, with 22 bases between. The germline V gene has CDR1 LNHDA and CDR2 SQIVND (reference sequence). The CDR3 runs 18 residues. The CDR3 DNA reads as TGTGCCAGTAGTATAGGAGAAGGGGGAGCACTAGCAAGAGATACGCAGTATTTT. As protein: CASSIGEGGALARDTQYF.